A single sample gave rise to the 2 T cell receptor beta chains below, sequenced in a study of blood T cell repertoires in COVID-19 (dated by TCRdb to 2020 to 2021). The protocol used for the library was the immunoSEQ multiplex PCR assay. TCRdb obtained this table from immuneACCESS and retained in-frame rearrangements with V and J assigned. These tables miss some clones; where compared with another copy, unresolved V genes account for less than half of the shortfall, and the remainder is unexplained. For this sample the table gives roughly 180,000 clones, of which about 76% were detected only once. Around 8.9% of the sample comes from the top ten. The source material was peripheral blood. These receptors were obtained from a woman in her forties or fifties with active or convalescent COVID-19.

CDR3 loop: CASSIDSGGARTQYF. The CDR3 DNA reads TGTGCCAGTAGTATAGATAGCGGGGGGGCCCGGACGCAGTATTTT. The chain joins TRBV19 to TRBJ2-3; 11 bases fit TRBD2. Trimming removed 0 bases from V and 9 bases from J; junction bases left unmatched: 5. From germline, CDR1 is LNHDA and CDR2 SQIVND (reference sequence). This CDR3 has 15 residues.

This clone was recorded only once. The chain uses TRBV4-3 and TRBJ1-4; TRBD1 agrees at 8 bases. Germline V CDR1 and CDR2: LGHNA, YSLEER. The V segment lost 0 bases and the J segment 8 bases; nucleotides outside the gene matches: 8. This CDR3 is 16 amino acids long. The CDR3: CASSQDPGQAGEKLFF. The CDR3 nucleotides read TGCGCCAGCAGCCAAGACCCGGGACAGGCGGGGGAAAAACTGTTTTTT.